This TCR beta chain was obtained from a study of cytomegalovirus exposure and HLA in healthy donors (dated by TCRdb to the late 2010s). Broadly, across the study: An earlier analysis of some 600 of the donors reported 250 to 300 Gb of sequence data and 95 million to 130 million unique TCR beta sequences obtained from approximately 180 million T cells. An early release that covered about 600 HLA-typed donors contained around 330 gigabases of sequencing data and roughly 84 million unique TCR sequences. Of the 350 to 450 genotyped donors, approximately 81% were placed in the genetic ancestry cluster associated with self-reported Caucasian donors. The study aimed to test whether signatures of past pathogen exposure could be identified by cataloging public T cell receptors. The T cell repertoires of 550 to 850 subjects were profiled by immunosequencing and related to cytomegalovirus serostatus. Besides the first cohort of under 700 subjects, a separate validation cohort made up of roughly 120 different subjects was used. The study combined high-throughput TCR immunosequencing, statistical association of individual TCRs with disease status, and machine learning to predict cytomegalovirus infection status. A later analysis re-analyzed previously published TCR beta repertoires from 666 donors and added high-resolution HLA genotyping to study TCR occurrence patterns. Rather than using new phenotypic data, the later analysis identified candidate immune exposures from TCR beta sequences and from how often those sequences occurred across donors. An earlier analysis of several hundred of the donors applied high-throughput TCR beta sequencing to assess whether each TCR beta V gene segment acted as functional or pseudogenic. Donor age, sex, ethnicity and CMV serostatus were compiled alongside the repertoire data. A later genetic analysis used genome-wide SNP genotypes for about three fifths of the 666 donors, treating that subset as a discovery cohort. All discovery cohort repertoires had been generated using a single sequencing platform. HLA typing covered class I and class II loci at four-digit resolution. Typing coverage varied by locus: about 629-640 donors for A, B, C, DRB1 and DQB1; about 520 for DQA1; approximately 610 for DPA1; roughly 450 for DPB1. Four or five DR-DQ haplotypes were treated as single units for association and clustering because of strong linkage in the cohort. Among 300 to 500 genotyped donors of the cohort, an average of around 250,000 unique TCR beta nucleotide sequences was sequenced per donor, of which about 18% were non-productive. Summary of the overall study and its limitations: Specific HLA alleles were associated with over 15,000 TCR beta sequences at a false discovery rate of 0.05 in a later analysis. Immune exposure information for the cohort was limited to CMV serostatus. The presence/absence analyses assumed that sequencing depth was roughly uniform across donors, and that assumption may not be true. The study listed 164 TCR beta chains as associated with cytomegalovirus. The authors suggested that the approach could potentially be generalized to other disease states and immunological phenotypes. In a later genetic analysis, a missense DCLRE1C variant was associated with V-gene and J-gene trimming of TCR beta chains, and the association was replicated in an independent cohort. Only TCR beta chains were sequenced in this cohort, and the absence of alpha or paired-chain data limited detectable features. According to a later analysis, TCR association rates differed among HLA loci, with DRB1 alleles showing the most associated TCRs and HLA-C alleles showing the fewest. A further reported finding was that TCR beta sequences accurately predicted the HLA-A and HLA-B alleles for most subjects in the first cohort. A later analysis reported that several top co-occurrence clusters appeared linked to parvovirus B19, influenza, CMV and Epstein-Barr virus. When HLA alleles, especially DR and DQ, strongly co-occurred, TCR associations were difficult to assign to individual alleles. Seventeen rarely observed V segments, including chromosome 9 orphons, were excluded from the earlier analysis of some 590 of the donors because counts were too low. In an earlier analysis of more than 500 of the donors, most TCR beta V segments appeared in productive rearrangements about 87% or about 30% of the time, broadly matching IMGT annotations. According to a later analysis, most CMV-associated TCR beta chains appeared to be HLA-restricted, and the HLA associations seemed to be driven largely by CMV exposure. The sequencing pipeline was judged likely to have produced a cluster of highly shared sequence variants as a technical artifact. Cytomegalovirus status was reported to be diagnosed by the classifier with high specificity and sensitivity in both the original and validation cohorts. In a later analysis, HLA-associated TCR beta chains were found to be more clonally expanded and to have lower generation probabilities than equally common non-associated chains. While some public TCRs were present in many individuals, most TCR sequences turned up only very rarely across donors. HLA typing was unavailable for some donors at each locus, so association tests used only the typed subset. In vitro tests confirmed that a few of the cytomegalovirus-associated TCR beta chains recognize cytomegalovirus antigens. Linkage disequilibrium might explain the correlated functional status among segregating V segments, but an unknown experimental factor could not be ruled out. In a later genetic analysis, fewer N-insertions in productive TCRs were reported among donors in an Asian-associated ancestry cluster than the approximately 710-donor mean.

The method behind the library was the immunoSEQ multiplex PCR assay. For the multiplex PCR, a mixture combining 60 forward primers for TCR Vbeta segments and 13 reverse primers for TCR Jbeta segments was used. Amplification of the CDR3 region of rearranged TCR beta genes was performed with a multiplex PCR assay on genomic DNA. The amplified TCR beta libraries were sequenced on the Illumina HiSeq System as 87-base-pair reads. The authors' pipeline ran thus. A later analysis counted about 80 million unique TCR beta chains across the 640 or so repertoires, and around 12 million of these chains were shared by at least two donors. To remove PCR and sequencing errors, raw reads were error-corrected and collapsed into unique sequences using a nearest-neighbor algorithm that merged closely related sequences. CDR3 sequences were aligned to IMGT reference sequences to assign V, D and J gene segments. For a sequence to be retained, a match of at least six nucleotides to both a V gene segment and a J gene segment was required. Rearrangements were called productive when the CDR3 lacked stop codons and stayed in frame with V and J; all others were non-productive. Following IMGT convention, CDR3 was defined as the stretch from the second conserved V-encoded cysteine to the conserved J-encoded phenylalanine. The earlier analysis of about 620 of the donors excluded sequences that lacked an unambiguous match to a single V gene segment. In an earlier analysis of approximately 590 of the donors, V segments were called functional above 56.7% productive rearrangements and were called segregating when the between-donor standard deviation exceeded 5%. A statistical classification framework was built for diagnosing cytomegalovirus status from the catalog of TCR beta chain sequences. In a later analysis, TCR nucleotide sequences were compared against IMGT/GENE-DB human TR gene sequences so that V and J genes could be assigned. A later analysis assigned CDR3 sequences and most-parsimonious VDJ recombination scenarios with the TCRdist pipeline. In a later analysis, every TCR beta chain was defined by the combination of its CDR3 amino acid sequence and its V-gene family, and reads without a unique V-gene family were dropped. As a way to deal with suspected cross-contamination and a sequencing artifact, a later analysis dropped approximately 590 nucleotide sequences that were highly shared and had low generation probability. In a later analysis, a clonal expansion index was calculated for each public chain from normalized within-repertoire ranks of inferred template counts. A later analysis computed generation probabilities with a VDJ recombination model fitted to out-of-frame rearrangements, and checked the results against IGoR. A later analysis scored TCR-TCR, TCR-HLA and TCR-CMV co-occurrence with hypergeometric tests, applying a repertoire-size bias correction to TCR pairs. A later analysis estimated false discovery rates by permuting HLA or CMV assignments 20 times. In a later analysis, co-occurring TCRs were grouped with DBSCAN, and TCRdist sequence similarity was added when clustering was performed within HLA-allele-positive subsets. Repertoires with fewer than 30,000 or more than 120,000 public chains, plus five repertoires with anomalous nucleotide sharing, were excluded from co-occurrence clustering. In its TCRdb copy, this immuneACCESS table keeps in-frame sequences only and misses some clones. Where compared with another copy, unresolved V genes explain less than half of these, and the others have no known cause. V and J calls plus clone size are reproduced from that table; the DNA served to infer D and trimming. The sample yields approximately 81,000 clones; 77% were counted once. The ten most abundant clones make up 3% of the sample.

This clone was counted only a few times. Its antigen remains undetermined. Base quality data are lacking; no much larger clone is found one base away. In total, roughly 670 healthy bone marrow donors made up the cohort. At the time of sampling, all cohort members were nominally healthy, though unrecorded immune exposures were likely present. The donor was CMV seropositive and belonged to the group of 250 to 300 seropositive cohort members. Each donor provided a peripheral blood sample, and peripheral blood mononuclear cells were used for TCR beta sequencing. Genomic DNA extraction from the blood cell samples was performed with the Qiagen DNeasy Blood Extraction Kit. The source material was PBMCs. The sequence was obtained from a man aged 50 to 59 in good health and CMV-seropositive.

The encoded CDR3 is CASSFAGGMYNEQFF. The nucleotides read TGTGCCAGCAGCTTTGCGGGAGGGATGTACAATGAGCAGTTCTTC. The rearranged chain carries TRBV11-3 and TRBJ2-1; TRBD2 matches 9 bases in the middle. Its CDR3 holds 15 amino acids, cysteine through phenylalanine. The only DNA kept is the CDR3, 45 bases in frame from the first base. V ends up 3 bases short and J 4 bases short, with an unmatched junction base count of 4. Taken from the germline V gene, the CDR1 and CDR2 loops are SGHNT and YENEEA.